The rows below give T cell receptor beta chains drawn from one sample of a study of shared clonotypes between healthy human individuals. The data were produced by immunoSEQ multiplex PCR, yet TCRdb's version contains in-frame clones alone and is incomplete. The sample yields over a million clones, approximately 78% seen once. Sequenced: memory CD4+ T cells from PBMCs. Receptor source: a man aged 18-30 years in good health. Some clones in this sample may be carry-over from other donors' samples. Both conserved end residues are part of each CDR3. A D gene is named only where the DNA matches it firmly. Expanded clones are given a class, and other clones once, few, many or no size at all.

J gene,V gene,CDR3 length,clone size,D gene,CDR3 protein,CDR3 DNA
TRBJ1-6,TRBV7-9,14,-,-,CASSLDSSNSPLHF,TGTGCCAGCAGCTTAGATTCTAGCAATTCACCCCTCCACTTT
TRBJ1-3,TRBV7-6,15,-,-,CASSREARGGNTIYF,TGTGCCAGCAGCCGCGAGGCCCGGGGAGGAAACACCATATATTTT
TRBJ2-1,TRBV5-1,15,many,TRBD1,CASTLDRIGRNEQFF,TGCGCCAGCACTCTGGACAGGATAGGTAGGAATGAGCAGTTCTTC
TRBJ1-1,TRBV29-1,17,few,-,CSVGAKWSQGGNTEAFF,TGCAGCGTCGGGGCAAAGTGGAGCCAAGGGGGGAACACTGAAGCTTTCTTT
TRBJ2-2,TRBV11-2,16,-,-,CASSKPTGFGTGELFF,TGTGCCAGCAGCAAACCAACAGGGTTTGGGACCGGGGAGCTGTTTTTT
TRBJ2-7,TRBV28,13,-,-,CASSSFPLYEQYF,TGTGCCAGCAGTTCTTTCCCCCTCTACGAGCAGTACTTC
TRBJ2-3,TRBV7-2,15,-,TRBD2,CASSLVAGEADTQYF,TGTGCCAGCAGCTTGGTAGCGGGAGAGGCAGATACGCAGTATTTT
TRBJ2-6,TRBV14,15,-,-,CASSRGGAGANVLTF,TGTGCCAGCAGCCGGGGGGGCGCTGGGGCCAACGTCCTGACTTTC
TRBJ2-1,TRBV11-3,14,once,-,CASSSSLSRNEQFF,TGTGCCAGCAGCTCCTCCCTTTCCCGGAATGAGCAGTTCTTC
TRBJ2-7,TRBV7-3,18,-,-,CASSPAAVATPGSYEQYF,TGTGCCAGCAGCCCGGCCGCTGTGGCCACCCCAGGGAGCTACGAGCAGTACTTC
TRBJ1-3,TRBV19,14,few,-,CATGESRSGNTIYF,TGTGCCACGGGTGAATCTCGCTCTGGAAACACCATATATTTT
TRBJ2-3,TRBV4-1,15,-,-,CAQEPQGTSTDTQYF,TGCGCCCAAGAGCCTCAGGGGACTAGCACAGATACGCAGTATTTT
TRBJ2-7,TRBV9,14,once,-,CASSRTIEAMEQYF,TGTGCCAGCAGCCGAACCATCGAGGCTATGGAGCAGTACTTC
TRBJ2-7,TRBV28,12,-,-,CASSRDRDEQYF,TGTGCCAGCAGCCGAGATAGAGACGAGCAGTACTTC
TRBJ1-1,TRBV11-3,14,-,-,CASSFGQRNTEAFF,TGTGCCAGCAGCTTTGGACAACGGAACACTGAAGCTTTCTTT
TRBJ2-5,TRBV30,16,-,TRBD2,CAWSVHSGGPKETQYF,TGTGCCTGGAGTGTACACTCGGGAGGGCCTAAAGAGACCCAGTACTTC
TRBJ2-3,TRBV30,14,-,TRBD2,CAWSKGGSSDTQYF,TGTGCCTGGAGTAAGGGCGGGAGTTCAGATACGCAGTATTTT
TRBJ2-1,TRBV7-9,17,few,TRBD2,CASSLRGLAGMDNEQFF,TGTGCCAGCAGCTTAAGAGGACTAGCGGGTATGGACAATGAGCAGTTCTTC
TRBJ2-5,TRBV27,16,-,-,CASSPGPGSGRETQYF,TGTGCCAGCAGTCCCGGGCCCGGCTCGGGAAGGGAGACCCAGTACTTC
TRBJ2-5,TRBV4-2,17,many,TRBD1,CASSQRQGIEYQETQYF,TGTGCCAGCAGCCAAAGACAGGGGATAGAGTACCAAGAGACCCAGTACTTC
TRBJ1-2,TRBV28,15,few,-,CASSFGRRPSYGYTF,TGTGCCAGCAGTTTTGGCCGCAGGCCCTCCTATGGCTACACCTTC
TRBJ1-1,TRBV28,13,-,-,CASSLRKGPVAFF,TGTGCCAGCAGTTTGAGGAAAGGGCCGGTGGCTTTCTTT
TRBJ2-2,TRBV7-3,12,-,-,CASSPDTGELFF,TGTGCCAGCAGCCCTGACACCGGGGAGCTGTTTTTT
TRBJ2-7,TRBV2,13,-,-,CASSPGVPYEQYF,TGTGCCAGCAGTCCAGGGGTCCCTTACGAGCAGTACTTC
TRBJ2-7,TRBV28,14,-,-,CASSSNGVNYEQYF,TGTGCCAGCAGTTCCAACGGGGTGAACTACGAGCAGTACTTC
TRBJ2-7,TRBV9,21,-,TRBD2,CASRAFNFGTSGRARDYEQYF,TGTGCCAGCCGGGCCTTCAACTTCGGGACTAGCGGGAGGGCCAGGGACTACGAGCAGTACTTC
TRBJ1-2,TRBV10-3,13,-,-,CAISVGQDYGYTF,TGTGCCATCAGTGTTGGGCAGGACTATGGCTACACCTTC
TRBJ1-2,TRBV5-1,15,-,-,CASSSAGATNYGYTF,TGCGCCAGCAGCTCGGCGGGGGCGACTAACTATGGCTACACCTTC
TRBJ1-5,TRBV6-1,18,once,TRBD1,CASSESYTGGNSNQPQHF,TGTGCCAGCAGTGAAAGTTATACAGGGGGGAATAGCAATCAGCCCCAGCATTTT